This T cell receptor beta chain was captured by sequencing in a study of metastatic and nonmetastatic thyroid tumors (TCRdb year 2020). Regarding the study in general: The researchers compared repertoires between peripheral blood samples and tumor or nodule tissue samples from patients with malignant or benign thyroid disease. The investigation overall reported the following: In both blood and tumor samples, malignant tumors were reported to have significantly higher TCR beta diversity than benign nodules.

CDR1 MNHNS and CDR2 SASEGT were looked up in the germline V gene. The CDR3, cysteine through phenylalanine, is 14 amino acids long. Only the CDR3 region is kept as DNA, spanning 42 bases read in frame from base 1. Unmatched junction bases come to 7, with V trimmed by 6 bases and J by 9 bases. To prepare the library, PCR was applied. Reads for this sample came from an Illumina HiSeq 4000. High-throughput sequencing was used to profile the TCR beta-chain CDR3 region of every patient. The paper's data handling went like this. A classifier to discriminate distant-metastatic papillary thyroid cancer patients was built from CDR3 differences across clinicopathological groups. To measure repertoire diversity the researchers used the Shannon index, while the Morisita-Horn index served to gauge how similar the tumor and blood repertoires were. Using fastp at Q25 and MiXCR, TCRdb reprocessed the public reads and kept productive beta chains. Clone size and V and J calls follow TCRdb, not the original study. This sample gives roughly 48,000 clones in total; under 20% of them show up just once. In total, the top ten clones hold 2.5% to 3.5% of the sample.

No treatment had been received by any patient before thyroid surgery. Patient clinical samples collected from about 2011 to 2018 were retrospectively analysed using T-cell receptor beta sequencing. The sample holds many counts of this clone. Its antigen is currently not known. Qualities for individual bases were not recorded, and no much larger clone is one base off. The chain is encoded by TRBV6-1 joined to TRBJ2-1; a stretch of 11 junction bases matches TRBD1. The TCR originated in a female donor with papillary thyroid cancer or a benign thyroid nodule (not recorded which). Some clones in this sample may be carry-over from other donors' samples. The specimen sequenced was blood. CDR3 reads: CASSQDRGRGEQFF. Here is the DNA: TGTGCCAGCAGCCAGGACAGGGGGCGGGGTGAGCAGTTCTTC.